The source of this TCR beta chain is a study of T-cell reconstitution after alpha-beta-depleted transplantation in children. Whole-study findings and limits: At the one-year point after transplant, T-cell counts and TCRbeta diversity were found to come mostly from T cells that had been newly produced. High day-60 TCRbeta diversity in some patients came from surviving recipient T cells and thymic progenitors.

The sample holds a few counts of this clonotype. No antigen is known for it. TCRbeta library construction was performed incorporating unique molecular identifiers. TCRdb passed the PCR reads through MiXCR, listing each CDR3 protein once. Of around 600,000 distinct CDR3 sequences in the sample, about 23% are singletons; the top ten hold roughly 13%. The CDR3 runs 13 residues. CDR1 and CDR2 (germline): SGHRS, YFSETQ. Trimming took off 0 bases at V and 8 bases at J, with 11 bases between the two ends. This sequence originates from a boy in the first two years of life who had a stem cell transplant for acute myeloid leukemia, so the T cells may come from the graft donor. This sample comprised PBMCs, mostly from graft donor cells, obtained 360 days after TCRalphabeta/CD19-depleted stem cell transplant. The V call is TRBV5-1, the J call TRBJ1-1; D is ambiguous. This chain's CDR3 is CASSLDLRREAFF. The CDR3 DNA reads TGCGCCAGCAGCTTGGACCTTAGGAGGGAAGCTTTCTTT.